The entry that follows covers one T cell receptor beta chain sequence. What it binds is not known. This record comes from a study of T cells in localized non-small cell lung cancer. Germline CDR1 is MNHNS and CDR2 is SASEGT. The CDR3 is 15 amino acids. V trimming: 5 bases; J trimming: 9 bases; junction bases outside the gene matches: 15. Sequenced by immunoSEQ multiplex PCR; TCRdb stores in-frame clones only, minus some. Among around 30,000 clones listed, roughly three quarters were seen once. Study-wide results and limits: Among the top 100 tumor clones, a median around 57 appeared in adjacent lung. Elevated blood T cell density was associated with longer overall survival.

Sample: peripheral blood, taken before any cancer treatment. The chain employs TRBV6-1 and TRBJ2-7, with TRBD1 identical over 8 bases. The TCR originated in a male donor older than 55 with stage II squamous cell lung carcinoma. The CDR3 DNA is TGTGCCAGCAGTCCCGGACAGGGCCGAGGCAAGGGGCAGTACTTC. This codes for CASSPGQGRGKGQYF.